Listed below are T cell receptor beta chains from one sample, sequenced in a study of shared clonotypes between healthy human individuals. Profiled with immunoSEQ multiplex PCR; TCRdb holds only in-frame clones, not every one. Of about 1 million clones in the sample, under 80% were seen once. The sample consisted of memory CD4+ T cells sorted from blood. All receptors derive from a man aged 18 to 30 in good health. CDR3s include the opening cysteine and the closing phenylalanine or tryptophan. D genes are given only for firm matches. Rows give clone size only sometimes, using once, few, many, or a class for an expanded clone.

CDR3 protein: CASSSGQVTQETQYF
CDR3 DNA: TGTGCCAGCAGTTCCGGCCAAGTGACTCAAGAGACCCAGTACTTC
clone size: -
V gene: TRBV6-5
D gene: -
CDR3 length: 15
J gene: TRBJ2-5

CDR3 protein: CASSFSTGRGETQYF
CDR3 DNA: TGTGCCAGCAGCTTCAGTACAGGGCGAGGGGAGACCCAGTACTTC
clone size: -
V gene: TRBV5-6
D gene: -
CDR3 length: 15
J gene: TRBJ2-5

CDR3 protein: CASSHPVAKNIQYF
CDR3 DNA: TGTGCCAGTAGCCACCCGGTTGCCAAAAACATTCAGTACTTC
clone size: -
V gene: TRBV19
D gene: -
CDR3 length: 14
J gene: TRBJ2-4

CDR3 protein: CASSPWDRKEKAFF
CDR3 DNA: TGTGCCAGCAGCCCTTGGGACAGGAAGGAGAAGGCTTTCTTT
clone size: -
V gene: TRBV5-4
D gene: TRBD1
CDR3 length: 14
J gene: TRBJ1-1

CDR3 protein: CASSYSAGPYNEQFF
CDR3 DNA: TGTGCCAGCAGTTACTCAGCGGGGCCCTACAATGAGCAGTTCTTC
clone size: few
V gene: TRBV6-5
D gene: TRBD2
CDR3 length: 15
J gene: TRBJ2-1

CDR3 protein: CASSYSDRGGGYEQYF
CDR3 DNA: TGTGCCAGCAGTTACTCAGACAGGGGGGGAGGCTACGAGCAGTACTTC
clone size: -
V gene: TRBV6-5
D gene: TRBD1
CDR3 length: 16
J gene: TRBJ2-7

CDR3 protein: CASSLALDPRLQETQYF
CDR3 DNA: TGCGCCAGCAGCTTGGCCCTAGACCCCAGGCTTCAAGAGACCCAGTACTTC
clone size: -
V gene: TRBV5-1
D gene: -
CDR3 length: 17
J gene: TRBJ2-5

CDR3 protein: CASSSGLAGVVDTQYF
CDR3 DNA: TGTGCCAGCAGCTCTGGACTAGCGGGAGTAGTAGATACGCAGTATTTT
clone size: -
V gene: TRBV7-6
D gene: TRBD2
CDR3 length: 16
J gene: TRBJ2-3

CDR3 protein: CASSLQAYANTGELFF
CDR3 DNA: TGTGCCAGCAGCTTACAAGCGTACGCGAACACCGGGGAGCTGTTTTTT
clone size: -
V gene: TRBV11-2
D gene: -
CDR3 length: 16
J gene: TRBJ2-2

CDR3 protein: CASSPILGEKLFF
CDR3 DNA: TGCGCCAGCAGCCCCATTCTCGGGGAAAAACTGTTTTTT
clone size: -
V gene: TRBV4-1
D gene: -
CDR3 length: 13
J gene: TRBJ1-4

CDR3 protein: CASSSPTGRIRYTF
CDR3 DNA: TGTGCCAGCAGCTCCCCGACAGGGAGGATCCGCTACACCTTC
clone size: -
V gene: TRBV6-5
D gene: TRBD1
CDR3 length: 14
J gene: TRBJ1-2

CDR3 protein: CASSEWNLGEQYF
CDR3 DNA: TGTGCCAGCAGCGAGTGGAACCTCGGGGAGCAGTACTTC
clone size: -
V gene: TRBV21-1
D gene: -
CDR3 length: 13
J gene: TRBJ2-7

CDR3 protein: CASKRDRVYEQYF
CDR3 DNA: TGTGCCAGCAAGCGGGACAGGGTATACGAGCAGTACTTC
clone size: -
V gene: TRBV2
D gene: TRBD1
CDR3 length: 13
J gene: TRBJ2-7

CDR3 protein: CASSLFTFGGYTF
CDR3 DNA: TGTGCCAGCAGTTTATTTACATTCGGGGGCTACACCTTC
clone size: once
V gene: TRBV28
D gene: -
CDR3 length: 13
J gene: TRBJ1-2

CDR3 protein: CASSEMSRETQYF
CDR3 DNA: TGCGCCAGCAGTGAGATGAGCAGGGAGACCCAGTACTTC
clone size: -
V gene: TRBV10-2
D gene: -
CDR3 length: 13
J gene: TRBJ2-5

CDR3 protein: CASSQGLGVSGANVLTF
CDR3 DNA: TGCGCCAGCAGCCAAGGACTTGGGGTTTCGGGGGCCAACGTCCTGACTTTC
clone size: -
V gene: TRBV4-3
D gene: -
CDR3 length: 17
J gene: TRBJ2-6

CDR3 protein: CASSQVKRETQYF
CDR3 DNA: TGCGCCAGCAGCCAAGTAAAGCGGGAGACCCAGTACTTC
clone size: -
V gene: TRBV4-1
D gene: -
CDR3 length: 13
J gene: TRBJ2-5

CDR3 protein: CASSLTVGTDTQYF
CDR3 DNA: TGTGCCAGCAGCTTAACGGTGGGCACAGATACGCAGTATTTT
clone size: -
V gene: TRBV7-9
D gene: -
CDR3 length: 14
J gene: TRBJ2-3

CDR3 protein: CASSDAPSYEQYF
CDR3 DNA: TGCGCCAGCAGTGATGCCCCCTCCTACGAGCAGTACTTC
clone size: -
V gene: TRBV10-1
D gene: -
CDR3 length: 13
J gene: TRBJ2-7

CDR3 protein: CASSLAGGLYNEQFF
CDR3 DNA: TGTGCCAGCAGCTTAGCCGGGGGCCTATACAATGAGCAGTTCTTC
clone size: -
V gene: TRBV7-2
D gene: -
CDR3 length: 15
J gene: TRBJ2-1

CDR3 protein: CATSRDASSTYEQYF
CDR3 DNA: TGTGCCACCAGCAGAGACGCTAGTTCAACTTACGAGCAGTACTTC
clone size: once
V gene: TRBV15
D gene: -
CDR3 length: 15
J gene: TRBJ2-7

CDR3 protein: CASSEAGTGVLEQYF
CDR3 DNA: TGTGCCAGCAGCGAAGCCGGGACAGGGGTTCTCGAGCAGTACTTC
clone size: -
V gene: TRBV7-9
D gene: TRBD1
CDR3 length: 15
J gene: TRBJ2-7

CDR3 protein: CASSSTPGRPYGYTF
CDR3 DNA: TGTGCCAGCAGTTCCACCCCCGGCAGGCCCTATGGCTACACCTTC
clone size: -
V gene: TRBV27
D gene: -
CDR3 length: 15
J gene: TRBJ1-2

CDR3 protein: CASSLDGNYGYTF
CDR3 DNA: TGTGCCAGCAGTCTCGACGGCAACTATGGCTACACCTTC
clone size: few
V gene: TRBV6-5
D gene: -
CDR3 length: 13
J gene: TRBJ1-2

CDR3 protein: CASRNRGQPQHF
CDR3 DNA: TGTGCCAGCAGGAATAGGGGTCAGCCCCAGCATTTT
clone size: -
V gene: TRBV19
D gene: -
CDR3 length: 12
J gene: TRBJ1-5

CDR3 protein: CACSGGNQPQHF
CDR3 DNA: TGTGCCTGCTCGGGGGGTAATCAGCCCCAGCATTTT
clone size: -
V gene: TRBV6-1
D gene: -
CDR3 length: 12
J gene: TRBJ1-5

CDR3 protein: CASSFGSTPGDTQYF
CDR3 DNA: TGTGCCAGCAGCTTCGGCAGCACTCCAGGGGATACGCAGTATTTT
clone size: -
V gene: TRBV7-9
D gene: -
CDR3 length: 15
J gene: TRBJ2-3

CDR3 protein: CASSLDGYMVYGYTF
CDR3 DNA: TGTGCCAGCAGCTTGGACGGATATATGGTATATGGCTACACCTTC
clone size: -
V gene: TRBV5-4
D gene: -
CDR3 length: 15
J gene: TRBJ1-2

CDR3 protein: CASSFMQNEKLFF
CDR3 DNA: TGTGCCAGCAGCTTTATGCAAAATGAAAAACTGTTTTTT
clone size: -
V gene: TRBV7-9
D gene: -
CDR3 length: 13
J gene: TRBJ1-4

CDR3 protein: CASSLDTGNSDTQYF
CDR3 DNA: TGCGCCAGCAGCCTGGACACAGGGAACTCAGATACGCAGTATTTT
clone size: -
V gene: TRBV5-1
D gene: -
CDR3 length: 15
J gene: TRBJ2-3

CDR3 protein: CASSLIGTGGAGTEAFF
CDR3 DNA: TGCGCCAGCAGCTTGATTGGGACAGGGGGCGCGGGGACTGAAGCTTTCTTT
clone size: -
V gene: TRBV5-1
D gene: TRBD1
CDR3 length: 17
J gene: TRBJ1-1

CDR3 protein: CATSRENSGLQETQYF
CDR3 DNA: TGTGCCACCAGCCGAGAGAACAGCGGCCTCCAAGAGACCCAGTACTTC
clone size: once
V gene: TRBV15
D gene: -
CDR3 length: 16
J gene: TRBJ2-5

CDR3 protein: CASSVNGMDQPQHF
CDR3 DNA: TGTGCCAGCAGCGTAAATGGGATGGATCAGCCCCAGCATTTT
clone size: few
V gene: TRBV9
D gene: -
CDR3 length: 14
J gene: TRBJ1-5

CDR3 protein: CASRLFTMGEHYEQYF
CDR3 DNA: TGTGCAAGTCGCTTATTTACTATGGGGGAACACTACGAGCAGTACTTC
clone size: -
V gene: TRBV12-2
D gene: -
CDR3 length: 16
J gene: TRBJ2-7

CDR3 protein: CASSLGVSYNEQFF
CDR3 DNA: TGCGCCAGCAGCTTGGGTGTTTCCTACAATGAGCAGTTCTTC
clone size: -
V gene: TRBV5-1
D gene: -
CDR3 length: 14
J gene: TRBJ2-1

CDR3 protein: CASSLQGADSPLHF
CDR3 DNA: TGTGCCAGTAGTCTACAGGGGGCGGATTCACCCCTCCACTTT
clone size: -
V gene: TRBV19
D gene: TRBD1
CDR3 length: 14
J gene: TRBJ1-6

CDR3 protein: CASSEQGGETQYF
CDR3 DNA: TGTGCCAGCAGTGAACAGGGCGGGGAGACCCAGTACTTC
clone size: -
V gene: TRBV6-1
D gene: -
CDR3 length: 13
J gene: TRBJ2-5

CDR3 protein: CASSVVAGEEPQHF
CDR3 DNA: TGCGCCAGCAGCGTAGTGGCCGGGGAGGAGCCCCAGCATTTT
clone size: -
V gene: TRBV5-1
D gene: -
CDR3 length: 14
J gene: TRBJ1-5

CDR3 protein: CASSFTGANYGYTF
CDR3 DNA: TGTGCCAGCAGCTTTACAGGGGCAAACTATGGCTACACCTTC
clone size: few
V gene: TRBV11-2
D gene: TRBD1
CDR3 length: 14
J gene: TRBJ1-2

CDR3 protein: CASSPADRAYTF
CDR3 DNA: TGTGCCAGCAGTCCCGCCGACAGGGCATACACCTTC
clone size: -
V gene: TRBV6-6
D gene: TRBD1
CDR3 length: 12
J gene: TRBJ1-2

CDR3 protein: CASSEGRRGKTDTQYF
CDR3 DNA: TGTGCCAGCAGTGAAGGTCGTAGGGGAAAAACAGATACGCAGTATTTT
clone size: -
V gene: TRBV25-1
D gene: -
CDR3 length: 16
J gene: TRBJ2-3

CDR3 protein: CASSLAGSGELFF
CDR3 DNA: TGTGCTAGCAGCTTAGCGGGGTCCGGGGAGCTGTTTTTT
clone size: few
V gene: TRBV7-7
D gene: TRBD2
CDR3 length: 13
J gene: TRBJ2-2